Shown below are 31 T cell receptor beta chains from a single sample sequenced in a study of CD4 T cells in relation to SARS-CoV-2 and coronaviruses. These receptors have no identified antigens. The unexposed donors gave CD4+ T cells in about 2010-2018, prior to COVID-19. Isolation of CD4+ T cells took place after roughly nine days in culture. Generated by immunoSEQ multiplex PCR, the TCRdb table keeps only in-frame clones and is missing some. The top ten hold over 25% of the sample, which has roughly 18,000 clones, roughly 77% seen once. Sequencing was performed on CD4+ T cells from PBMCs, cultured in vitro. The receptors were gathered from a human donor in good health.

J is TRBJ1-4 and V is TRBV19; 9 nucleotides align to TRBD1. J lost 8 bases, V lost 7 bases, and 14 bases had no gene match. The CDR3 loop spans 16 amino acids. Germline V lookup: CDR1 LNHDA, CDR2 SQIVND (reference sequence). CDR3 DNA: TGTGCCAGTAACCGGGACAGGGCAGAAACGGGAGAAAAACTGTTTTTT. It specifies CASNRDRAETGEKLFF.

The CDR3 here is CASSEGTGLNQPQHF. Here the CDR3 DNA reads TGTGCCAGCAGTGAAGGGACGGGCCTCAATCAGCCCCAGCATTTT. The J gene is TRBJ1-5, the V gene TRBV2; D not resolved. From germline, CDR1 is SNHLY and CDR2 FYNNEI. Trimming shortened V by 1 base and J by 3 bases, and 10 bases separated the two germline ends. The CDR3 has 15 residues.

On this clone itself: One end of the junction varies from germline; a read error may be responsible. The rearrangement links TRBV7-8 to TRBJ1-2; 7 positions match TRBD1. The CDR3 loop spans 14 amino acids. Germline V CDR1 and CDR2: SGHVS, FQNEAQ. Here the CDR3 reads CASSLAGGDYGYTF. CDR3 in DNA: TGTGCCAGCAGCCTAGCAGGGGGTGACTATGGCTACACCTTC.

The J gene is TRBJ1-1, the V gene TRBV4-1; a possible D gene is TRBD1 (5 bases). This CDR3 is built from 16 residues. The V and J ends lost 5 bases and 0 bases respectively, with 16 bases between them. The germline gives CDR1 MGHRA, CDR2 YSYEKL. CDR3 residues: CASSAQVTPMNTEAFF. CDR3 bases: TGCGCCAGCAGCGCACAGGTTACCCCAATGAACACTGAAGCTTTCTTT.

The gene calls are TRBV7-9 and TRBJ2-7, with 10 bases fitting TRBD1. The CDR3 totals 16 residues. The V and J ends lost 5 bases and 2 bases, in that order; junction bases with no gene match: 9. Germline CDR1 SEHNR, CDR2 FQNEAQ (reference sequence). In DNA, the CDR3 is TGTGCCAGCAGCCCGAGACAGGGGGCCGGCACCTACGAGCAGTACTTC. This translates into CASSPRQGAGTYEQYF.

The chain is built from TRBV10-3 and TRBJ1-4; 9 bases agree with TRBD1. The length of the CDR3 is 15 residues. Trimming took 0 bases from V and 9 from J; bases not matched to a gene: 5. In germline, CDR1 is ENHRY, CDR2 SYGVKD. Written as DNA, the CDR3 is TGTGCCATCAGTGAGTCGGGACAGGGATTGAAAAAACTGTTTTTT. It encodes CAISESGQGLKKLFF.

This chain uses TRBV18 with TRBJ1-1, with D hard to call. Per the germline V gene, CDR1 is KGHSH and CDR2 is LQKENI. Trimming shortened V by 4 bases and J by 2 bases, and 20 bases separated the two germline ends. The CDR3 is 17 amino acids. In DNA, the CDR3 is TGTGCCAGCTCACAAACAACGCGACACGAAACAAACACTGAAGCTTTCTTT. Its translation is CASSQTTRHETNTEAFF.

V and J are TRBV28 and TRBJ1-3, with 10 bases that match TRBD1. In germline, CDR1 is MDHEN, CDR2 SYDVKM. The ends lost 2 bases at V and 0 bases at J; junction bases unmatched: 7. This CDR3 comprises 18 residues. The CDR3 region is CASSLTFGTGASGNTIYF. DNA for the CDR3: TGTGCCAGCAGTTTAACCTTCGGGACAGGGGCCTCTGGAAACACCATATATTTT.

The sample holds one count of this clone. The chain recombines TRBV28 with TRBJ1-2, with TRBD1 as a possible D gene (5 bases). The germline V gene has CDR1 MDHEN and CDR2 SYDVKM. Between the trimmed V and J ends, which lost 4 bases and 14 bases, there was a span of 17 bases. This CDR3 has 12 residues. CDR3 DNA sequence: TGTGCCAGCAGTTCTCAGGGACTTGCGGGAACCTTC. Encoded protein: CASSSQGLAGTF.

The J gene is TRBJ1-1, the V gene TRBV28; a weak D match, TRBD1 (6 bases). CDR1 is MDHEN and CDR2 is SYDVKM in the germline V gene. Trimming took off 2 bases at V and 4 bases at J, with 14 bases between the two ends. The CDR3 is 15 amino acids. The CDR3 DNA sequence: TGTGCCAGCAGTTTAGGGCCCCGAGGGGGCACTGAAGCTTTCTTT. Translating it yields CASSLGPRGGTEAFF.

This clone was observed once. The CDR3 protein is CSASPGLANQPQHF. The CDR3 nucleotides read TGCAGTGCTAGTCCCGGGCTTGCAAATCAGCCCCAGCATTTT. This chain links TRBV20-1 with TRBJ1-5, with D hard to call. The germline V gene has CDR1 DFQATT and CDR2 SNEGSKA (reference sequence). Trimming cost V 3 bases and J 4 bases, with 13 bases left between them. The length of the CDR3 is 14 residues.

This clone was seen a handful of times. J is TRBJ1-4 and V is TRBV5-1; D unresolved. V gave up 0 bases and J gave up 8 bases, with 14 bases separating them. There are 15 residues in the CDR3. Per germline, CDR1 SGHRS and CDR2 YFSETQ. CDR3 in amino acids: CASSLAGSGGEKLFF. The CDR3 nucleotides read TGCGCCAGCAGCTTGGCCGGGTCGGGCGGCGAAAAACTGTTTTTT.

Written as DNA, the CDR3 is TGTGCCATCAGTGGGACAGGCTTACCCTCTGGGGCCAACGTCCTGACTTTC. As protein: CAISGTGLPSGANVLTF. V usage is TRBV10-3 and J usage is TRBJ2-6, with 7 bases identical to TRBD1. Germline assignment: CDR1 ENHRY and CDR2 SYGVKD. CDR3 size: 17 residues. The ends lost 4 bases at V and 0 bases at J; junction bases unmatched: 6.

J is TRBJ1-3 and V is TRBV9; 8 positions match TRBD1. V dropped 3 bases and J dropped 0; count of bases not matched to a gene: 5. Germline lookup yields CDR1 SGDLS and CDR2 YYNGEE. The CDR3 is 16 residues long. The CDR3 spells CASSGGQGYSGNTIYF. CDR3 bases: TGTGCCAGCAGCGGCGGACAGGGTTACTCTGGAAACACCATATATTTT.

J is TRBJ2-5 and V is TRBV7-8, with 8 bases that match TRBD1. V trimming: 4 bases; J trimming: 0 bases; junction bases outside the gene matches: 4. The CDR3 totals 15 residues. The germline V gene encodes CDR1 SGHVS and CDR2 FQNEAQ. The DNA for the CDR3 is TGTGCCAGCAGCTGGACAGGGTCGTACCAAGAGACCCAGTACTTC. Its protein product is CASSWTGSYQETQYF.

The CDR3 DNA is TGTGCCAGTCGACAGGGGGATGGTCCCACCGGGGAGCTGTTTTTT. This codes for CASRQGDGPTGELFF. V gene TRBV19 combines with J gene TRBJ2-2; 9 bases map to TRBD1. The CDR3 sequence is 15 residues long. CDR1 is LNHDA and CDR2 is SQIVND in the germline V gene (reference sequence). V shed 8 bases and J 4 bases; nucleotides not matched to a gene: 8.

This clone was seen more than once but under ten times. The rearrangement links TRBV27 to TRBJ2-7; 7 positions match TRBD2. This CDR3 has 17 residues. Trimming cost V 1 base and J 0 bases; bases outside gene matches: 9. CDR1 is MNHEY, CDR2 SMNVEV, per germline (reference sequence). The CDR3 DNA is TGTGCCAGCAGTTTATTCCCGGGACTACACGACTCCTACGAGCAGTACTTC. Translated, it gives CASSLFPGLHDSYEQYF.

CDR3 region: CASSEGQGGETQYF. CDR3 sequence (DNA): TGTGCCAGCAGTGAGGGACAGGGGGGTGAGACCCAGTACTTC. This chain joins TRBV2 and TRBJ2-5, with TRBD1 matching 11 bases. V shed 3 bases and J 5 bases; nucleotides not matched to a gene: 2. The germline V gene has CDR1 SNHLY and CDR2 FYNNEI. The CDR3 extends over 14 amino acids.

V is TRBV12-3 or TRBV12-4 and J is TRBJ1-2; unclear D gene. V lost 3 bases and J 3 bases, leaving 8 bases between the germline ends. CDR3 length equals 13 residues. The CDR3 spells CASSFGVDYGYTF. In DNA, the CDR3 is TGTGCCAGCAGTTTTGGGGTGGACTATGGCTACACCTTC.

The J gene is TRBJ1-1, the V gene TRBV30, with D unclear. Deletions cut 2 bases from V and 4 bases from J, with 5 bases between. This CDR3 has 11 residues. From germline, CDR1 is GTSNPN and CDR2 SVGIG (reference sequence). CDR3: CAWSQSTEAFF. Written as DNA, the CDR3 is TGTGCCTGGAGTCAGAGCACTGAAGCTTTCTTT.

The chain joins TRBV29-1 to TRBJ2-7; TRBD1 matches at 9 bases. V lost 6 bases, J lost 6 bases, and 15 bases stayed unmatched. The CDR3 sequence is 15 residues long. Germline values: CDR1 SQVTM, CDR2 ANQGSEA. CDR3 in DNA: TGCAGCGTCGCTATCCCGGGACAGGGAAGTAGCGAGCAGTACTTC. This codes for CSVAIPGQGSSEQYF.

Details on this clone: An end of the junction differs from the germline gene, which may be a read error. The chain employs TRBV9 and TRBJ1-1, with TRBD1 matching 9 bases. Germline values: CDR1 SGDLS, CDR2 YYNGEE. This CDR3 spans 13 amino acids. CDR3 coding DNA: TGTGCCAGCAGCGCCCGGGACAGGGATGAAGTTTTCTTT. This translates into CASSARDRDEVFF.

The chain uses TRBV12-3 or TRBV12-4 and TRBJ1-1; D unclear. Trimming took 6 bases from V and 4 from J, leaving 9 bases between them. The length of the CDR3 is 12 residues. The CDR3 is CASRDVGTEAFF. In nucleotides, the CDR3 is TGTGCCAGCAGGGACGTGGGCACTGAAGCTTTCTTT.

This clone showed up just once. V gene TRBV6-4 combines with J gene TRBJ2-7, with TRBD2 matching 10 bases. The CDR3 sequence is 15 residues long. The germline gives CDR1 MRHNA, CDR2 SNTAGT. V lost 2 bases and J lost 0; bases outside the gene matches: 1. The DNA of the CDR3 is TGTGCCAGCAGTGACGAGCGGGAGGGCTCCTACGAGCAGTACTTC. Amino acids: CASSDEREGSYEQYF.

Details on this clone: The same CDR3 also results from other DNA sequences found in this sample. This chain uses TRBV28 with TRBJ1-2, with no clear D. CDR3 length equals 12 residues. From germline, CDR1 is MDHEN and CDR2 SYDVKM. With 2 bases removed from V and 1 base from J, the gap between germline ends came to 2 bases. For the CDR3, the DNA is TGTGCCAGCAGTTTAGGTAACTATGGCTACACCTTC. It codes for CASSLGNYGYTF.

J is TRBJ2-6 and V is TRBV6-5, with D hard to call. Between the trimmed V and J ends, which lost 6 bases and 4 bases, there was a span of 4 bases. The CDR3 covers 12 residues. Per the germline V gene, CDR1 is MNHEY and CDR2 is SVGAGI. The DNA of the CDR3 is TGTGCCAGCAGAAACGGGGCCAACGTCCTGACTTTC. Its translation is CASRNGANVLTF.

This clone was observed a few times. The CDR3 sequence: CASSYSGQGRETQYF. Written as DNA, the CDR3 is TGTGCCAGCAGCTATTCCGGACAGGGTCGGGAGACCCAGTACTTC. This chain joins TRBV7-3 and TRBJ2-5, with TRBD1 matching over 8 bases. With V trimmed by 4 bases and J by 5 bases, 9 bases remained unmatched. The CDR3 runs 15 residues. CDR1 SGHTA and CDR2 FQGTGA come from the germline V gene.

CDR3 nucleotides: TGTGCCAGCAGGACTCCCGGACTAGCGGGATCTTCGGCCCAGTACTTC. Translating gives CASRTPGLAGSSAQYF. The rearrangement joins TRBV6-6 to TRBJ2-5, with 12 bases identical to TRBD2. The germline CDR1 and CDR2 sequences are MNHNY and SVGAGI (reference sequence). This CDR3 region has 16 residues. J lost 9 bases, V lost 6 bases, and 14 bases had no gene match.

Concerning this clone: Germline and junction disagree at one end, which may indicate a read error. The chain employs TRBV12-5 and TRBJ2-1; 8 bases match TRBD1. Germline values: CDR1 LGHNT, CDR2 FRNRAP. This CDR3 region has 17 residues. CDR3 amino acids: CASGIVLWTGTYSEQFF. In DNA, the CDR3 is TGTGCTAGTGGAATCGTTTTATGGACAGGGACCTACAGTGAGCAGTTCTTC. Filled out from reference TRBV12-5 and TRBJ2-1, the complete variable domain reads DARVTQTPRHKVTEMGQEVTMRCQPILGHNTVFWYRQTMMQGLELLAYFRNRAPLDDSGMPKDRFSAEMPDATLATLKIQPSEPRDSAVYFCASGIVLWTGTYSEQFFGPGTRLTVL.

The chain has TRBV29-1 and TRBJ2-5; 8 nucleotides line up with TRBD2. This CDR3 has 13 amino acids. Germline values: CDR1 SQVTM, CDR2 ANQGSEA. The V and J ends lost 7 bases and 5 bases, in that order; junction bases with no gene match: 9. The CDR3 nucleotides read TGCAGCGGGACGGGGGGGGCGCGGGAGACCCAGTACTTC. It is translated as CSGTGGARETQYF. The full variable domain, in which reference TRBV29-1 and TRBJ2-5 provide the parts outside the CDR3, is SAVISQKPSRDICQRGTSLTIQCQVDSQVTMMFWYRQQPGQSLTLIATANQGSEATYESGFVIDKFPISRPNLTFSTLTVSNMSPEDSSIYLCSGTGGARETQYFGPGTRLLVL.

This clone was counted a single time. The J gene is TRBJ2-5, the V gene TRBV24-1, with 7 positions matching TRBD1. CDR3 size: 14 residues. Germline assignment: CDR1 KGHDR and CDR2 SFDVKD. The V and J ends lost 7 bases and 4 bases, in that order; junction bases with no gene match: 8. CDR3 amino acids: CATSNRGNVETQYF. CDR3 in DNA: TGTGCCACCAGCAACAGGGGCAATGTAGAGACCCAGTACTTC.